This T cell receptor (beta chain) was captured by sequencing in a study of breast tumors, draining lymph nodes, adjacent tissues (dated by TCRdb to the mid-2010s). Some background on the complete study: Breast cancer patients provided tumor, adjacent nontumor tissue and axillary lymph nodes, and the study compared the TCR beta repertoires across these three sources. In human breast cancer, the study set out to evaluate how tumor, surrounding tissue and draining lymph node repertoires relate to one another and whether T cells may move between these sites.

Including cysteine and phenylalanine, the CDR3 has 14 amino acids. Just CDR3 DNA is preserved here, 42 bases in frame from base 1. Compared with germline, V lacks 3 bases and J lacks 6 bases; bases without a gene match: 5. CDR1 SGHRS and CDR2 YFSETQ were looked up in the germline V gene. Points the paper makes about the study in general: The study presented the conclusion that tumor T cells originate in lymph nodes as consistent with a hypothesis, not as something directly demonstrated. The data were judged consistent with most tumor T cells deriving from the lymph node and then expanding within tumor tissue. In luminal-like breast cancer, tumor and nontumor tissue repertoires resembled each other significantly more than in basal-like breast cancer. T-cell repertoire diversity in tumors was found to be lower than in lymph nodes but higher than in nontumor tissue, and preferential V and J gene usage was observed.

TCRdb lists the instrument as Illumina HiSeq 2000. TCR beta chain libraries were generated through multiplex PCR amplification. High-throughput sequencing was used to analyze the amplified TCR beta chain products. The raw public reads went through TCRdb reprocessing: fastp at Q25, MiXCR clone calling, in-frame beta chains kept. Here each entry gathers all rows of one CDR3 protein and keeps the most common genes and DNA. This sample gives 70,000 to 85,000 distinct CDR3 sequences in total; approximately 19% of them show up just once. The biggest ten clones account for about 2.2% of the sample. The lymph node samples were taken from the axillary draining lymph nodes of breast cancer patients. This clonotype was recorded at least ten times. What this receptor recognizes is not known. No per-base quality is available; no much larger clone lies one base away.

Here the chain combines TRBV5-1 and TRBJ1-2, with 10 bases in between that match TRBD1. The source material was axillary lymph node tissue. The receptor comes from a female donor with breast cancer. Some clones in this sample may be carry-over from other donors' samples. The nucleotide sequence reads TGCGCCAGCAGCTCCGGGACAGGGGTCCATGGCTACACCTTC. Translated, this is CASSSGTGVHGYTF. With the portions outside the CDR3 filled from the reference TRBV5-1 and TRBJ1-2 genes, the complete variable region becomes KAGVTQTPRYLIKTRGQQVTLSCSPISGHRSVSWYQQTPGQGLQFLFEYFSETQRNKGNFPGRFSGRQFSNSRSEMNVSTLELGDSALYLCASSSGTGVHGYTFGSGTRLTVV.